Sequencing of this T cell receptor beta chain was carried out in a study of T cells after yellow fever vaccination. The study's findings and limits: A limited proportion of clonotypes was detected within both the CD4 and CD8 compartments. The bulk population could contribute abundant contaminating clonotypes to FACS-sorted repertoires. Post-booster repertoires again held most primary-vaccination clones (about 95% CD4, roughly 88% CD8).

Trimming pared 3 bases from V and 7 bases from J, leaving 13 bases between. The CDR3 is 14 residues long. CDR1 is SGHTA, CDR2 FQGNSA, per germline. This clonotype came up a few times. The antigen is unknown. Conversion of TCR transcripts into cDNA relied on 5'RACE template switching, which added a universal primer site and UMIs. TCRdb re-analysed the 5' RACE reads in MiXCR, keeping a single row per CDR3 protein. The profile shows about 320,000 distinct CDR3 sequences, roughly 7% of them singletons. The source was PBMCs, collected about 49 days after the first yellow fever vaccination. The receptor was derived from a man younger than 35 who received the YFV17D yellow fever vaccine. The J gene is TRBJ2-1, the V gene TRBV7-2; unclear D gene. CDR3 amino acids: CASSFVDGPNEQFF. CDR3 in DNA: TGTGCCAGCAGCTTCGTGGACGGACCTAATGAGCAGTTCTTC.